The 9 T cell receptor beta chains below were found in one sample sequenced in a study of T cell responses to AZD1222 COVID-19 vaccine. TCRdb keeps only in-frame clones here, not all; method: immunoSEQ multiplex PCR. This table has more than 110,000 clones, approximately 83% appearing once. Source: peripheral blood, taken on day 0 of AZD1222 vaccination. The receptor source for this set is an adult in good health.

V gene TRBV15 combines with J gene TRBJ1-1; D remains unclear. The CDR3 covers 14 residues. Trimming cost V 1 base and J 5 bases, with 11 bases left between them. Germline CDR1 LNHNV, CDR2 YYDKDF (reference sequence). CDR3 region: CATSRGGRETEAFF. CDR3 DNA: TGTGCCACCAGCAGAGGAGGGCGGGAAACTGAAGCTTTCTTT.

The chain recombines TRBV28 with TRBJ2-1; the match to TRBD2 covers 7 bases. With V trimmed by 7 bases and J by 1 base, 7 bases remained unmatched. The CDR3 has 15 amino acids. Per germline, CDR1 MDHEN and CDR2 SYDVKM. The CDR3 DNA reads TGTGCCAGCATCCCCGCGGGGGAATCCTACAATGAGCAGTTCTTC. It yields the protein CASIPAGESYNEQFF.

The chain links TRBV15 to TRBJ2-2; 7 bases align to TRBD2. V dropped 0 bases and J dropped 5; count of bases not matched to a gene: 0. Germline CDR1 reads LNHNV; CDR2 reads YYDKDF (reference sequence). The CDR3 has 14 residues. CDR3 DNA: TGTGCCACCAGCAGAGATAGCGGGACCGGGGAGCTGTTTTTT. It codes for CATSRDSGTGELFF. Using reference TRBV15 and TRBJ2-2 for the parts outside the CDR3, the full variable domain is DAMVIQNPRYQVTQFGKPVTLSCSQTLNHNVMYWYQQKSSQAPKLLFHYYDKDFNNEADTPDNFQSRRPNTSFCFLDIRSPGLGDTAMYLCATSRDSGTGELFFGEGSRLTVL.

The rearrangement uses TRBV29-1 and TRBJ2-2; either TRBD1 or TRBD2 may supply D (5 bases each). CDR1 SQVTM and CDR2 ANQGSEA come from the germline V gene. The CDR3 runs to 14 residues. Trimming removed 6 bases from V and 2 bases from J, with 13 bases in between. As DNA, the CDR3 is TGCAGCGTACAACGGGACGGCAACACCGGGGAGCTGTTTTTT. Amino acids: CSVQRDGNTGELFF.

J is TRBJ2-7 and V is TRBV21-1; the listed D gene, TRBD1, was not tested against the DNA. TRBV21-1 is tagged as a pseudogene. The CDR3 totals 10 residues. The CDR3 protein is CRDSWHEQYF. In nucleotides, the CDR3 is TGCCGGGACAGCTGGCACGAGCAGTACTTC.

The rearrangement uses TRBV6-5 and TRBJ1-5; D unresolved. The CDR3 has 15 amino acids. V lost 11 bases to trimming and J lost 0 bases, with 17 bases between them. Per germline, CDR1 MNHEY and CDR2 SVGAGI. CDR3: CAARRAKDSNQPQHF. The CDR3 DNA follows: TGTGCCGCCAGACGGGCTAAGGATAGCAATCAGCCCCAGCATTTT.

This chain uses TRBV6-5 with TRBJ1-1; tentatively, D is TRBD1 (6 bases). This CDR3 is built from 16 residues. Germline V lookup: CDR1 MNHEY, CDR2 SVGAGI. V was cut by 0 bases and J by 0 bases, with 11 bases left in between. The CDR3 DNA follows: TGTGCCAGCAGTTACTCGTTGGACAGTGTGAACACTGAAGCTTTCTTT. This encodes CASSYSLDSVNTEAFF.

CDR3 coding DNA: TGTGCCAGCCATGAGGGCGGTCTCCGCTACACCTTC. Its translation is CASHEGGLRYTF. The rearrangement links TRBV12-3 or TRBV12-4 to TRBJ1-2, with unresolved D. The CDR3 is made up of 12 amino acids. Trimming cost V 8 bases and J 9 bases, with 16 bases left between them.

The chain carries TRBV7-2 and TRBJ1-2; D unresolved. The CDR3 totals 12 residues. With 3 bases removed from V and 4 bases from J, the gap between germline ends came to 6 bases. Germline V gene data show CDR1 as SGHTA and CDR2 as FQGNSA. CDR3 in DNA: TGTGCCAGCAGCTTCAGTAGCTATGGCTACACCTTC. Translation: CASSFSSYGYTF.